These T cell receptor beta chains were read from a single sample in a study of post-analysis software for immune sequencing data. TCRdb analysed the PCR reads with MiXCR anew, one entry per CDR3 protein. Of about 260,000 distinct CDR3 sequences listed, just over 35% are singletons. Input material: blood. These receptors were collected from a girl aged 10-17 years with multiple sclerosis. CDR3s include the opening cysteine and the closing phenylalanine or tryptophan. Each record gives: J gene, clone size, V gene, D gene, CDR3 protein, CDR3 DNA. The D gene is left open where the match is weak. A row's size may be missing; if present it is once, few, many or a size class.

TRBJ2-1 | many | TRBV20-1 | TRBD2 | CSAISGGLYNEQFF | TGCAGTGCCATCAGCGGGGGCCTATACAATGAGCAGTTCTTC
TRBJ2-1 | . | TRBV20-1 | TRBD2 | CSASTSGAYNEQFF | TGCAGTGCTTCCACTAGCGGGGCCTACAATGAGCAGTTCTTC
TRBJ2-1 | . | TRBV15 | TRBD2 | CATSRGTSGFDEQFF | TGTGCCACCAGCAGAGGGACTAGCGGGTTCGATGAGCAGTTCTTC
TRBJ1-1 | once | TRBV12-5 | TRBD1 | CASGFEGGAEAFF | TGTGCTAGTGGATTTGAAGGGGGCGCTGAAGCTTTCTTT
TRBJ2-5 | . | TRBV5-1 | . | CASSLGGYNEQYF | TGCGCCAGCAGCTTGGGAGGCTACAATGAGCAGTACTTC
TRBJ1-2 | . | TRBV5-5 | . | CASSSGRFRYGYTF | TGTGCCAGCAGCTCAGGGAGATTCCGATATGGCTACACCTTC
TRBJ2-3 | once | TRBV7-2 | . | CASSLSGRAGTQYF | TGTGCCAGCAGCTTATCGGGCAGGGCGGGGACGCAGTATTTT
TRBJ1-2 | many | TRBV3-1 | TRBD1 | CASSQDGTGVWHGYTF | TGTGCCAGCAGCCAAGACGGGACAGGGGTTTGGCACGGCTACACCTTC
TRBJ2-1 | many | TRBV9 | TRBD2 | CASSPGGLASNEQFF | TGTGCCAGCAGCCCAGGGGGACTAGCGTCCAATGAGCAGTTCTTC
TRBJ2-3 | many | TRBV12-3/TRBV12-4 | . | CASKFGRPPTRDTQYF | TGTGCCAGCAAATTCGGCCGTCCACCGACAAGGGATACGCAGTATTTT
TRBJ2-5 | . | TRBV7-2 | . | CASSPGPGRGETQYF | TGTGCCAGCAGCCCAGGGCCCGGGCGGGGAGAGACCCAGTACTTC
TRBJ2-7 | . | TRBV5-1 | TRBD1 | CASSREGQTYEQYF | TGCGCCAGCAGCCGAGAGGGACAGACCTACGAGCAGTACTTC
TRBJ1-1 | . | TRBV12-3/TRBV12-4 | TRBD1 | CASSEDRGNTEAFF | TGTGCCAGCAGCGAAGACAGGGGGAACACTGAAGCTTTCTTT
TRBJ2-1 | many | TRBV6-2/TRBV6-3 | TRBD2 | CASSTLGLHNEQFF | TGTGCCAGCAGTACATTGGGACTACACAATGAGCAGTTCTTC
TRBJ2-3 | many | TRBV20-1 | TRBD2 | CSARAGAGATDTQYF | TGCAGTGCTAGAGCTGGAGCGGGAGCGACAGATACGCAGTATTTT
TRBJ1-5 | many | TRBV20-1 | TRBD1 | CSASAKGTVGQPQHF | TGCAGTGCTAGCGCCAAAGGGACAGTTGGCCAGCCCCAGCATTTT
TRBJ2-1 | many | TRBV7-9 | . | CASRSGNEQFF | TGTGCCAGCAGGTCGGGCAATGAGCAGTTCTTC
TRBJ2-6 | many | TRBV24-1 | TRBD2 | CAISGKRSGANVLTF | TGTGCCATTAGCGGGAAGCGTTCTGGGGCCAACGTCCTGACTTTC
TRBJ2-7 | few | TRBV12-3/TRBV12-4 | TRBD2 | CASSPGELAVYEQYF | TGTGCCAGCAGCCCCGGGGAACTAGCGGTCTACGAGCAGTACTTC
TRBJ2-7 | few | TRBV3-1 | . | CASSHLRDQPSEQYF | TGTGCCAGCAGCCACCTTCGGGACCAACCTTCTGAGCAGTACTTC
TRBJ2-3 | many | TRBV11-2 | . | CASRKLGGADTQYF | TGTGCCAGCCGAAAGCTGGGAGGCGCAGATACGCAGTATTTT
TRBJ1-1 | . | TRBV28 | . | CASSVFPGKTEAFF | TGTGCCAGCAGCGTATTCCCAGGGAAGACTGAAGCTTTCTTT
TRBJ1-4 | . | TRBV5-6 | . | CASSTGTSEKLFF | TGTGCCAGCAGCACCGGGACTTCAGAAAAACTGTTTTTT
TRBJ2-3 | many | TRBV3-1 | . | CASSQRRGTDTQYF | TGTGCCAGCAGCCAAAGAAGGGGCACAGATACGCAGTATTTT
TRBJ2-6 | many | TRBV10-3 | . | CAISATDISGANVLTF | TGTGCCATCAGTGCCACCGACATTTCTGGGGCCAACGTCCTGACTTTC
TRBJ2-3 | . | TRBV11-1 | . | CASTSTGWADTQYF | TGTGCCAGCACGTCAACCGGGTGGGCAGATACGCAGTATTTT
TRBJ1-2 | many | TRBV14 | . | CASSQDLVYGNAGGYTF | TGTGCCAGCAGCCAAGATTTGGTCTACGGCAACGCTGGTGGCTACACCTTC
TRBJ1-3 | few | TRBV7-9 | . | CASSPESYPIYF | TGTGCCAGCAGCCCTGAGTCGTACCCCATATATTTT
TRBJ2-5 | . | TRBV10-1 | TRBD2 | CASSDVAGAQETQYF | TGCGCCAGCAGTGATGTCGCGGGAGCACAAGAGACCCAGTACTTC
TRBJ2-5 | . | TRBV20-1 | . | CSAGKGREETQYF | TGCAGTGCCGGGAAGGGCAGGGAGGAGACCCAGTACTTC
TRBJ2-1 | many | TRBV2 | . | CASNGGGEQFF | TGTGCCAGCAACGGAGGAGGGGAGCAGTTCTTC
TRBJ2-1 | many | TRBV25-1 | TRBD2 | CASSPTLLATYNEQFF | TGTGCCAGCAGCCCCACTCTACTAGCGACCTACAATGAGCAGTTCTTC
TRBJ1-2 | . | TRBV29-1 | . | CSVQQTYGYTF | TGCAGCGTTCAACAGACTTATGGCTACACCTTC
TRBJ2-5 | few | TRBV4-2 | . | CASSHLGGGPEEVETQYF | TGTGCCAGCAGCCACTTAGGAGGGGGGCCGGAAGAGGTGGAGACCCAGTACTTC
TRBJ2-5 | few | TRBV29-1 | . | CSVLPLLVGSYLETQYF | TGCAGCGTTTTGCCCTTATTGGTGGGATCTTATCTAGAGACCCAGTACTTC
TRBJ2-3 | . | TRBV7-2 | . | CASSPRPQGLTDTQYF | TGTGCCAGCAGCCCCCGGCCTCAAGGCCTCACAGATACGCAGTATTTT
TRBJ2-7 | . | TRBV10-3 | . | CAISESPSHYSYEQYF | TGTGCCATCAGTGAGTCTCCTAGCCATTACTCCTACGAGCAGTACTTC
TRBJ2-2 | few | TRBV9 | . | CASSVMTGNTGELFF | TGTGCCAGCAGCGTCATGACAGGGAACACCGGGGAGCTGTTTTTT